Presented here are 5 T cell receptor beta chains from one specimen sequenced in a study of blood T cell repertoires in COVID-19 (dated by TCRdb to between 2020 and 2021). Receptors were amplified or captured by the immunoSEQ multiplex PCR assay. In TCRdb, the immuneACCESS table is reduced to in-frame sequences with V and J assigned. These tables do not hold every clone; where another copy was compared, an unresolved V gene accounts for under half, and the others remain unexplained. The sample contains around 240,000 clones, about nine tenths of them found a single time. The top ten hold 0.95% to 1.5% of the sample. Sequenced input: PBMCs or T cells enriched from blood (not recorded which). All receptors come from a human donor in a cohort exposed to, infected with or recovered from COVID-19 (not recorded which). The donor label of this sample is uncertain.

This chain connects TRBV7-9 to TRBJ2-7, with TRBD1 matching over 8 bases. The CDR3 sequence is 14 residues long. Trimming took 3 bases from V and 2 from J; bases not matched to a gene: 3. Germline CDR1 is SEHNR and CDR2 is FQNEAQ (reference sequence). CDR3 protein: CASSLDRATYEQYF. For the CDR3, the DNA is TGTGCCAGCAGCTTGGACAGGGCGACCTACGAGCAGTACTTC.

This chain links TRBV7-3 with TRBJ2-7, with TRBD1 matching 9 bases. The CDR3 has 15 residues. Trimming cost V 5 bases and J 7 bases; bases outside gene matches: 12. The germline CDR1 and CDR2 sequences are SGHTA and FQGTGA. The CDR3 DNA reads TGTGCCAGCAGCGAACAGGGGGCGCTTCCTCGGGAGCAGTACTTC. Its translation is CASSEQGALPREQYF.

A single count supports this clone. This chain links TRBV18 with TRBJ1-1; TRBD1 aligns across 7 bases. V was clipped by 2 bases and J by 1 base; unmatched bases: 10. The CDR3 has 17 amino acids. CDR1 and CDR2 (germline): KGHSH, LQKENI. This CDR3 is CASSPEGARIQNTEAFF. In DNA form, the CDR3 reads TGTGCCAGCTCACCAGAGGGGGCGCGGATTCAGAACACTGAAGCTTTCTTT.

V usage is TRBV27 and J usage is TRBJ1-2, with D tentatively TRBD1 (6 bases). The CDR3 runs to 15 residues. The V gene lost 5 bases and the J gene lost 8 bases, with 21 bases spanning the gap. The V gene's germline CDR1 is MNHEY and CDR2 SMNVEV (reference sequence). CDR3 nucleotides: TGTGCCAGCAGTGCGTTACAGGGTCCCCCTGAAGGCTACACCTTC. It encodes CASSALQGPPEGYTF.

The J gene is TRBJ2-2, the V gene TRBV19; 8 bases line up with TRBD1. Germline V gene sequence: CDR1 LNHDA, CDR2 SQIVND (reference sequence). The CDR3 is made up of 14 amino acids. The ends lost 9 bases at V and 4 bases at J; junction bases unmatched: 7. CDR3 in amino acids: CASVRGRGTGELFF. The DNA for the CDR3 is TGTGCCAGCGTCAGGGGGCGAGGCACCGGGGAGCTGTTTTTT.